This T cell receptor beta chain was identified in a study of post-analysis software for immune sequencing data. Study-level information: Courses of disease covered relapsing-remitting, secondary progressive and progressive-relapsing multiple sclerosis.

This CDR3 has 17 residues. V gave up 2 bases and J gave up 0 bases, with 14 bases separating them. As to this clonotype: Its antigen is not known.

The authors incorporated unique molecular identifiers into the TCR beta cDNA libraries. Researchers reported a few hundred thousand cDNA molecules coming from approximately 0.91 to 9.4 million T cells. One entry per CDR3 protein, called by TCRdb with MiXCR from the PCR reads. The data hold over 300,000 distinct CDR3 sequences, with less than 40% observed a single time. Overall study results and limits: F-measure co-clustering was strong for batch-matched samples. Controls showed lower frequencies than patients for four to six TRBV segments, and TRBV5-6, TRBV5-1 and TRBV20-1 were among these. A significant reduction in normalized Chao1 diversity was observed in multiple sclerosis patients versus controls.

The specimen sequenced was blood. This chain joins TRBV12-3 or TRBV12-4 and TRBJ2-1, with D possibly matching TRBD1 (6 bases). The TCR was taken from a girl under 18 with multiple sclerosis. The CDR3 sequence: CASSLKATGGSYNEQFF. DNA for the CDR3: TGTGCCAGCAGTTTAAAGGCGACAGGAGGCTCCTACAATGAGCAGTTCTTC.